The sequence of this T cell receptor beta chain was determined in a study of T cell repertoires in cytomegalovirus infection. Overall study: The authors relied on CMV epitopes, both recently identified HLA-C-restricted and well-studied HLA-B-restricted. Indications of both CMV infection and matching HLA type were provided by public TCR beta signatures.

On this clonotype: The antigen remains undetermined.

Study findings and constraints: The study found HLA-C-restricted CMV-specific TCR beta clonotypes dominating the ex vivo response.

MiXCR, applied by TCRdb to the reads, yields one record per CDR3 protein. The table has approximately 500,000 distinct CDR3 sequences, around 30% seen once. Per germline, CDR1 DFQATT and CDR2 SNEGSKA (reference sequence). CDR3 length equals 14 residues. Trimming at V came to 5 bases and at J to 8 bases, leaving 14 bases not matched to a gene. The rearrangement joins TRBV20-1 to TRBJ1-1, with 7 nucleotides matching TRBD1. The source of this sequence is a human donor in good health (CMV status not recorded). Some clones in this sample may be carry-over from other donors' samples. The specimen was cultured PBMCs, collected from culture after CMV antigen stimulation. The CDR3 sequence: CSADPGTAEREAFF. The CDR3 DNA sequence: TGCAGTGCTGACCCCGGGACAGCCGAGCGGGAAGCTTTCTTT.